Shown below are 25 T cell receptor beta chains from a single sample sequenced in a study of cytomegalovirus exposure and HLA in healthy donors. It was with 60 Vbeta and 13 Jbeta primers that the PCR ran. The table came from immunoSEQ multiplex PCR; TCRdb's copy has only in-frame clones and leaves some out. Among 90,000 to 100,000 clones listed, around 77% were seen once. The material sequenced was PBMCs. The receptors derive from a female donor in good health and CMV-seronegative.

The chain carries TRBV7-9 and TRBJ2-1; D might be TRBD1 (6 bases). The V end lost 0 bases, the J end lost 1 base, and 10 bases lay between the germline ends. This CDR3 region has 16 residues. The germline gives CDR1 SEHNR, CDR2 FQNEAQ (reference sequence). The CDR3 nucleotides read TGTGCCAGCAGCTTAGCGGGGCAGGGGTCCTACAATGAGCAGTTCTTC. Encoded protein: CASSLAGQGSYNEQFF.

J is TRBJ2-7 and V is TRBV4-1; maybe TRBD1 (5 bases). The CDR3 is made up of 14 amino acids. Trimming removed 2 bases from V and 0 bases from J, with 8 bases in between. The V gene's germline CDR1 is MGHRA and CDR2 YSYEKL. The DNA of the CDR3 is TGCGCCAGCAGCCAAACGACAGTCTCCTACGAGCAGTACTTC. Translating gives CASSQTTVSYEQYF.

This chain uses TRBV6-5 with TRBJ1-2; 10 bases fit TRBD1. From germline, CDR1 is MNHEY and CDR2 SVGAGI. This CDR3 has 13 residues. V lost 5 bases to trimming and J lost 8 bases; unmatched junction nucleotides: 5. The DNA of the CDR3 is TGTGCCAGCAGTGACAGACAGGGGGCGGGCTACACCTTC. It specifies CASSDRQGAGYTF.

The chain has TRBV27 and TRBJ1-2, with D possibly matching TRBD1 (5 bases). This CDR3 region has 15 residues. Deletions cut 4 bases from V and 3 bases from J, with 15 bases between. CDR1 MNHEY and CDR2 SMNVEV come from the germline V gene (reference sequence). This chain's CDR3 is CASSSDILADYGYTF. The CDR3 DNA follows: TGTGCCAGCAGTTCGGACATTTTAGCGGACTATGGCTACACCTTC.

This chain links TRBV7-9 with TRBJ2-1, with 7 positions matching TRBD2. Unmatched junction bases numbered 5, after V lost 5 bases and J lost 1 base. The CDR3 extends over 15 amino acids. Per the germline V gene, CDR1 is SEHNR and CDR2 is FQNEAQ (reference sequence). The CDR3 reads CASSPVGGSYNEQFF. In DNA form, the CDR3 reads TGTGCCAGCAGCCCCGTCGGGGGGTCCTACAATGAGCAGTTCTTC.

This chain connects TRBV19 to TRBJ2-7, with D hard to call. The CDR3 length is 14 residues. Trimming stripped 1 base from V and 0 bases from J, with 7 bases between. The V gene's germline CDR1 is LNHDA and CDR2 SQIVND (reference sequence). The CDR3: CASSIGGSSYEQYF. The CDR3 bases are TGTGCCAGTAGTATAGGAGGTAGCTCCTACGAGCAGTACTTC.

This rearrangement joins TRBV5-1 to TRBJ2-1; D perhaps matches TRBD1 (5 bases). CDR3 length: 15 amino acids. CDR1 SGHRS and CDR2 YFSETQ come from the germline V gene. Trimming pared 1 base from V and 5 bases from J, leaving 13 bases between. CDR3 sequence: CASSLHRNLDNEQFF. The CDR3 region has the DNA TGCGCCAGCAGCTTGCACAGGAACCTTGACAATGAGCAGTTCTTC.

V and J are TRBV11-1 and TRBJ2-1, with 8 bases lining up with TRBD2. Germline V gene lookup returns CDR1 SGHAT and CDR2 FQDESV (reference sequence). V dropped 3 bases and J dropped 5; count of bases not matched to a gene: 6. There are 15 residues in the CDR3. The CDR3 DNA sequence: TGTGCCAGCAGCTTTAGCGGGAATCCCCACAATGAGCAGTTCTTC. It translates to CASSFSGNPHNEQFF.

V usage is TRBV7-8 and J usage is TRBJ2-1; D gene uncertain. This CDR3 spans 15 amino acids. CDR1 and CDR2 from the germline V gene are SGHVS and FQNEAQ. The ends were cut back, 2 bases at V and 7 bases at J, with 15 bases in the middle. CDR3 sequence: CASSLRLDNLNEQFF. CDR3 nucleotides: TGTGCCAGCAGCTTAAGGCTAGATAACTTAAATGAGCAGTTCTTC.

The chain is built from TRBV2 and TRBJ1-6, with D perhaps matching TRBD1 (5 bases). The V gene lost 4 bases and the J gene lost 9 bases, with 13 bases spanning the gap. Germline V gene data show CDR1 as SNHLY and CDR2 as FYNNEI. This CDR3 has 14 residues. The CDR3 coding sequence is TGTGCCAGCAGTGGAGAGGGACTAAGTTCACCCCTCCACTTT. This gives the protein CASSGEGLSSPLHF.

This clone was seen a single time. A read error may produce the germline difference seen at one junction end. V and J are TRBV7-7 and TRBJ2-1; D unresolved. The CDR3 has 13 amino acids. Germline-derived CDR1 and CDR2 are SSHAT and FNYEAQ (reference sequence). The CDR3 sequence: CASSADSHNEQFF. CDR3 DNA sequence: TGTGCTAGCAGCGCCGACTCCCACAATGAGCAGTTCTTC.

The V call is TRBV4-3, the J call TRBJ2-3; no clear D. Germline lookup yields CDR1 LGHNA and CDR2 YSLEER. With 0 bases removed from V and 4 bases from J, the gap between germline ends came to 8 bases. This CDR3 is 14 amino acids long. This CDR3 reads CASSQESRADTQYF. Written as DNA, the CDR3 is TGCGCCAGCAGCCAAGAGAGTCGGGCAGATACGCAGTATTTT.

V usage is TRBV5-1 and J usage is TRBJ1-2; 10 bases fit TRBD1. J was trimmed by 4 bases and V by 0 bases; bases with no gene match: 9. The germline V gene has CDR1 SGHRS and CDR2 YFSETQ. This CDR3 comprises 17 residues. CDR3 residues: CASSLGGQGTLSYGYTF. The CDR3 coding sequence is TGCGCCAGCAGCTTGGGGGGACAGGGGACGTTGTCCTATGGCTACACCTTC.

The V gene is TRBV9, the J gene TRBJ2-1; D might be TRBD2 (6 bases). CDR1 SGDLS and CDR2 YYNGEE come from the germline V gene. V lost 2 bases and J 1 base, leaving 10 bases between the germline ends. The CDR3 is made up of 15 amino acids. The CDR3 protein is CASSVSSVSYNEQFF. CDR3 in DNA: TGTGCCAGCAGCGTGTCTAGCGTGTCCTACAATGAGCAGTTCTTC.

This chain links TRBV5-4 with TRBJ2-7; tentative D call: TRBD1 (5 bases). The CDR3 is 13 residues long. Trimming pared 2 bases from V and 4 bases from J, leaving 10 bases between. CDR1 and CDR2 from the germline V gene are SGHNT and YYREEE (reference sequence). The CDR3 sequence: CASSFRPGYEQYF. CDR3 nucleotide sequence: TGTGCCAGCAGCTTCCGGCCAGGGTACGAGCAGTACTTC. The entire variable domain, with the rest obtained from reference TRBV5-4 and TRBJ2-7, is as follows: ETGVTQSPTHLIKTRGQQVTLRCSSQSGHNTVSWYQQALGQGPQFIFQYYREEENGRGNFPPRFSGLQFPNYSSELNVNALELDDSALYLCASSFRPGYEQYFGPGTRLTVT.

The chain is built from TRBV11-2 and TRBJ1-2; TRBD1 is a possible D gene (6 bases). Between the trimmed V and J ends, which lost 1 base and 2 bases, there was a span of 8 bases. The CDR3 has 14 residues. Looked up from germline, CDR1 is SGHAT and CDR2 is FQNNGV. CDR3 amino acids: CASSLGTGNYGYTF. CDR3 nucleotide sequence: TGTGCCAGCAGCTTAGGTACAGGGAACTATGGCTACACCTTC.

This chain uses TRBV7-3 with TRBJ1-1; 7 bases map to TRBD1. The CDR3 is made up of 15 amino acids. Germline lookup yields CDR1 SGHTA and CDR2 FQGTGA. V gave up 4 bases and J gave up 6 bases; unmatched junction bases: 11. CDR3 coding DNA: TGTGCCAGCAGCTCGACAGGGCTAGGTACTTCTGAAGCTTTCTTT. It specifies CASSSTGLGTSEAFF.

V is TRBV5-1 and J is TRBJ1-2; the D gene is possibly TRBD1 (6 bases). Per the germline V gene, CDR1 is SGHRS and CDR2 is YFSETQ. The CDR3 length is 13 residues. Trimming cost V 9 bases and J 2 bases, with 14 bases left between them. CDR3 residues: CATRKDSNYGYTF. The CDR3 DNA sequence: TGCGCCACCCGAAAGGACAGCAACTATGGCTACACCTTC.

The genes are TRBV4-3 and TRBJ2-3, with D tentatively TRBD2 (6 bases). V shed 3 bases and J shed 2 bases, with 18 bases lying between them. This CDR3 has 17 residues. Germline V CDR1 and CDR2: LGHNA, YSLEER. The CDR3 loop is CASSQAGWGGNTDTQYF. CDR3 DNA sequence: TGCGCCAGCAGCCAGGCGGGTTGGGGCGGGAACACAGATACGCAGTATTTT.

This chain links TRBV9 with TRBJ2-1; 7 bases align to TRBD2. CDR1 and CDR2 (germline): SGDLS, YYNGEE. Trimming at V came to 0 bases and at J to 3 bases, leaving 9 bases not matched to a gene. There are 17 residues in the CDR3. The CDR3 loop is CASSVATGVAGYNEQFF. CDR3 sequence (DNA): TGTGCCAGCAGCGTAGCTACCGGGGTAGCGGGCTACAATGAGCAGTTCTTC. Full variable domain (remainder filled in from reference TRBV9 and TRBJ2-1): DSGVTQTPKHLITATGQRVTLRCSPRSGDLSVYWYQQSLDQGLQFLIQYYNGEERAKGNILERFSAQQFPDLHSELNLSSLELGDSALYFCASSVATGVAGYNEQFFGPGTRLTVL.

The gene calls are TRBV19 and TRBJ2-4; the D gene is possibly TRBD1 (6 bases). V was clipped by 3 bases and J by 0 bases, with 18 bases between them. Germline-derived CDR1 and CDR2 are LNHDA and SQIVND (reference sequence). The CDR3 consists of 18 residues. CDR3 in DNA: TGTGCCAGTAGTATTGACAGGTCCCTCACGGGAGCCAAAAACATTCAGTACTTC. Protein product: CASSIDRSLTGAKNIQYF. The complete variable domain, with remaining parts taken from reference TRBV19 and TRBJ2-4, reads DGGITQSPKYLFRKEGQNVTLSCEQNLNHDAMYWYRQDPGQGLRLIYYSQIVNDFQKGDIAEGYSVSREKKESFPLTVTSAQKNPTAFYLCASSIDRSLTGAKNIQYFGAGTRLSVL.

The chain couples TRBV18 to TRBJ1-3; TRBD1 might be the D (5 bases). This CDR3 is 16 amino acids long. Germline CDR1 is KGHSH and CDR2 is LQKENI. Trimming took 0 bases from V and 0 from J, leaving 9 bases between them. The CDR3 spells CASSPPRGGSGNTIYF. CDR3 DNA sequence: TGTGCCAGCTCACCACCGAGGGGAGGCTCTGGAAACACCATATATTTT.

The chain uses TRBV27 and TRBJ2-1; perhaps TRBD2 as D (6 bases). Trimming left V 2 bases short and J 0 bases short, with 8 bases between. Germline values: CDR1 MNHEY, CDR2 SMNVEV (reference sequence). The CDR3 spans 15 residues. The CDR3 loop reads CASSLDGSSYNEQFF. The CDR3, as DNA: TGTGCCAGCAGTTTAGACGGGAGCTCCTACAATGAGCAGTTCTTC.

The chain links TRBV6-6 to TRBJ2-1; 10 nucleotides align to TRBD1. After removal of 2 bases from V and 14 bases from J, the junction contained 6 bases not matched to a gene. CDR3 length: 13 residues. The germline V gene has CDR1 MNHNY and CDR2 SVGAGI (reference sequence). The chain's CDR3 is CASSYEGQGIEFF. As DNA, the CDR3 is TGTGCCAGCAGTTACGAGGGACAGGGGATCGAGTTCTTC.

Concerning this clone itself: One end of the junction varies from germline; a read error may be responsible. The gene calls are TRBV14 and TRBJ2-7; 10 bases are shared with TRBD1. CDR1 and CDR2 from the germline V gene are SGHDN and FVKESK. This CDR3 is 13 amino acids long. In DNA form, the CDR3 reads TGTGCCAGCAGCCAGACGGGATCGGGACAGGGGAACTTC. Amino acid sequence: CASSQTGSGQGNF.